A single sample gave rise to the 3 T cell receptor beta chains below, sequenced in a study of T cell repertoires in aging, cancer and after chemotherapy. Amplification of TCR beta used genomic DNA extracted from peripheral blood. A mixed TRB-A/B primer pool amplified rearranged TRB by multiplex touch-down PCR. MiXCR, run by TCRdb on the multiplex PCR reads, gives a single entry per CDR3 protein. The data show about 6,200 distinct CDR3 sequences, around 30% seen once. The sample comprised blood. These receptors were taken from a human donor with a blood cancer.

This clonotype is judged medium-sized. The chain is built from TRBV29-1 and TRBJ1-1, with D tentatively TRBD1 (5 bases). This CDR3 has 12 residues. V gave up 6 bases and J gave up 5 bases, with 13 bases separating them. The germline CDR1 and CDR2 sequences are SQVTM and ANQGSEA. CDR3 sequence reads: CSVTVGRTEAFF. As DNA, the CDR3 is TGCAGCGTCACAGTGGGACGGACTGAAGCTTTCTTT.

This clonotype has more than one count but fewer than ten. The chain couples TRBV20-1 to TRBJ1-3; D remains ambiguous. The germline CDR1 and CDR2 sequences are DFQATT and SNEGSKA (reference sequence). This CDR3 has 12 residues. Trimming stripped 1 base from V and 4 bases from J, with 5 bases between. CDR3 loop: CSARGSGNTIYF. The CDR3 coding sequence is TGCAGTGCTAGAGGTTCGGGAAACACCATATATTTT.

CDR3: CASSLQANTGELFF. In DNA, the CDR3 is TGTGCCAGCAGCTTACAGGCGAACACCGGGGAGCTGTTTTTT. The rearrangement links TRBV11-2 to TRBJ2-2; D is unresolved. V dropped 2 bases and J dropped 0 bases, with 4 bases sitting between them. Germline CDR1 SGHAT, CDR2 FQNNGV. This CDR3 contains 14 residues. Full variable domain (remainder filled in from reference TRBV11-2 and TRBJ2-2): EAGVAQSPRYKIIEKRQSVAFWCNPISGHATLYWYQQILGQGPKLLIQFQNNGVVDDSQLPKDRFSAERLKGVDSTLKIQPAKLEDSAVYLCASSLQANTGELFFGEGSRLTVL.